The 32 T cell receptor beta chains given below trace back to one sample, sequenced in a study of CD8 T cells in ankylosing spondylitis. Overall study results and limits: Ankylosing spondylitis blood appeared to be characterized by a TCR beta motif of about eight highly homologous variants.

TCRdb analysed the 5' RACE reads with MiXCR anew, one entry per CDR3 protein. The data contain around 890,000 distinct CDR3 sequences, over 9.5% of them singletons. No antigen has been assigned to these receptors. The material sequenced was blood, either unsorted or a sorted T cell fraction (not recorded which). These receptors were obtained from a male donor with ankylosing spondylitis.

This clonotype was seen ten or more times. This chain links TRBV29-1 with TRBJ1-1; D ambiguous. In germline, CDR1 is SQVTM, CDR2 ANQGSEA. CDR3 length equals 12 residues. Trimming left V 4 bases short and J 3 bases short, with 9 bases between. The CDR3 sequence is CSVARGDTEAFF. The CDR3 DNA follows: TGCAGCGTTGCTCGGGGAGACACTGAAGCTTTCTTT.

This clonotype was picked up a small number of times. The chain combines TRBV24-1 with TRBJ1-1, with D hard to call. CDR1 and CDR2 from the germline V gene are KGHDR and SFDVKD. The germline V and J ends were trimmed by 5 bases and 6 bases, with 12 bases remaining between them. This CDR3 comprises 13 residues. CDR3 sequence: CATSGLNRAEAFF. CDR3 nucleotides: TGTGCCACCAGTGGGTTAAATCGAGCTGAAGCTTTCTTT.

Worth noting for this clonotype: A much larger clonotype is one base distant, so this may be a read error. The chain uses TRBV12-3 or TRBV12-4 and TRBJ2-7; D could derive from TRBD1 or TRBD2 (6 bases each). This CDR3 contains 13 residues. CDR3 coding DNA: TGTTCCAGCAGTTTCAACAGGGAGGACGAGCAGTACTTC. It specifies CSSSFNREDEQYF.

This clonotype was seen a handful of times. The chain employs TRBV29-1 and TRBJ2-5; D is uncertain. This CDR3 has 14 amino acids. From germline, CDR1 is SQVTM and CDR2 ANQGSEA. V shed 0 bases and J shed 2 bases, with 10 bases lying between them. The CDR3 bases are TGCAGCGTTGAAGATTTTGCACAACAAGAGACCCAGTACTTC. Translation gives CSVEDFAQQETQYF.

This clonotype was observed a few times. This chain joins TRBV5-5 and TRBJ1-4, with 8 bases that match TRBD1. Per the germline V gene, CDR1 is SGHKS and CDR2 is YYEKEE (reference sequence). V trimming: 4 bases; J trimming: 2 bases; junction bases outside the gene matches: 7. The CDR3 is 16 residues long. This CDR3 reads CASSPGGLGTNEKLFF. The CDR3 nucleotides read TGTGCCAGCAGCCCAGGGGGCTTGGGCACTAATGAAAAACTGTTTTTT.

In this sample, this clonotype turned up many times. The chain recombines TRBV4-3 with TRBJ2-5; tentative D call: TRBD1 (5 bases). The length of the CDR3 is 15 residues. Trimming removed 4 bases from V and 5 bases from J, with 17 bases in between. Germline V lookup: CDR1 LGHNA, CDR2 YSLEER. CDR3 nucleotide sequence: TGCGCCAGCAGCCCAAGACTCAGGGTCTTTGAGACCCAGTACTTC. It yields the protein CASSPRLRVFETQYF.

The J gene is TRBJ2-2, the V gene TRBV20-1; D unresolved. Trimming removed 0 bases at V and 1 base at J, with 12 bases between. This CDR3 has 16 amino acids. CDR1 and CDR2 (germline): DFQATT, SNEGSKA (reference sequence). The CDR3 loop reads CSARDFRNGNTGELFF. DNA of the CDR3: TGCAGTGCTAGAGATTTTAGAAACGGGAACACCGGGGAGCTGTTTTTT.

V usage is TRBV27 and J usage is TRBJ2-3; the D gene is possibly TRBD1 (6 bases). CDR1 and CDR2 (germline): MNHEY, SMNVEV (reference sequence). CDR3 length: 15 amino acids. V shed 2 bases and J shed 0 bases, with 9 bases lying between them. The CDR3 DNA reads TGTGCCAGCAGTTTAGTGCAGGGGAGCACAGATACGCAGTATTTT. The encoded protein is CASSLVQGSTDTQYF.

This clonotype turned up a few times. The chain couples TRBV6-1 to TRBJ1-4, with D unclear. Germline V gene lookup returns CDR1 MNHNS and CDR2 SASEGT. V lost 8 bases to trimming and J lost 0 bases, with 7 bases between them. The CDR3 has 13 amino acids. The CDR3, as DNA: TGTGCCAGCTCCATGACAACTAATGAAAAACTGTTTTTT. The encoded protein is CASSMTTNEKLFF.

This clonotype was counted a few times. This rearrangement joins TRBV10-3 to TRBJ1-3; a possible D gene is TRBD1 (5 bases). The V gene lost 3 bases and the J gene lost 2 bases, with 8 bases spanning the gap. Germline V gives CDR1 ENHRY, CDR2 SYGVKD. The CDR3 has 14 amino acids. CDR3 bases: TGTGCCATCAGTGAAGAACAGGCTGGAAACACCATATATTTT. Translation gives CAISEEQAGNTIYF.

This clonotype has only a few counts. This chain links TRBV20-1 with TRBJ1-1, with 7 bases fitting TRBD1. The CDR3 loop spans 16 amino acids. With V trimmed by 3 bases and J by 4 bases, 14 bases remained unmatched. Germline V lookup: CDR1 DFQATT, CDR2 SNEGSKA (reference sequence). The CDR3 sequence is CSASSGGVYYSTEAFF. CDR3 in DNA: TGCAGTGCTAGTTCAGGGGGGGTGTATTATAGCACTGAAGCTTTCTTT.

The chain carries TRBV7-8 and TRBJ1-1; the D gene is possibly TRBD1 (6 bases). CDR1 and CDR2 from the germline V gene are SGHVS and FQNEAQ. The CDR3 is made up of 14 amino acids. V was cut by 1 base and J by 3 bases, with 9 bases left in between. As DNA, the CDR3 is TGTGCCAGCAGCTTAGAGCAGGGGTACACTGAAGCTTTCTTT. It is translated as CASSLEQGYTEAFF.

This clonotype has only a few counts. This chain connects TRBV6-2 or TRBV6-3 to TRBJ1-2; D is uncertain. The ends were cut back, 2 bases at V and 3 bases at J, with 4 bases in the middle. The CDR3 runs to 12 residues. The V gene's germline CDR1 is MNHEY and CDR2 SVGEGT. The CDR3 DNA reads as TGTGCCAGCAGTTACGCGGACTATGGCTACACCTTC. Translated, it gives CASSYADYGYTF.

V is TRBV7-3 and J is TRBJ2-3, with TRBD2 identical over 11 bases. Trimming took 6 bases from V and 2 from J; bases not matched to a gene: 10. CDR1 and CDR2 (germline): SGHTA, FQGTGA. The CDR3 is 17 amino acids. The CDR3 coding sequence is TGTGCCAGCAGATTACTCCTAGCGGGGGGTAACACAGATACGCAGTATTTT. This gives the protein CASRLLLAGGNTDTQYF.

This clonotype turned up a few times. The chain is built from TRBV6-1 and TRBJ1-1; no definite D call. In germline, CDR1 is MNHNS, CDR2 SASEGT. The CDR3 consists of 13 residues. The V end lost 2 bases, the J end lost 8 bases, and 12 bases lay between the germline ends. In nucleotides, the CDR3 is TGTGCCAGCAGTGAAAGGCGGGGTTTGGAAGCTTTCTTT. Translation: CASSERRGLEAFF.

This clonotype appeared a few times. This chain joins TRBV7-2 and TRBJ1-5; D gene ambiguous. The CDR3 sequence is 13 residues long. Germline-derived CDR1 and CDR2 are SGHTA and FQGNSA. V gave up 5 bases and J gave up 5 bases, with 10 bases separating them. CDR3 amino acids: CASSRLSDQPQHF. The CDR3 nucleotides are TGTGCCAGCAGCCGACTCAGCGATCAGCCCCAGCATTTT.

This chain joins TRBV29-1 and TRBJ2-1; TRBD1 might be the D (6 bases). This CDR3 spans 14 amino acids. Trimming cost V 7 bases and J 6 bases, with 19 bases left between them. The germline CDR1 and CDR2 sequences are SQVTM and ANQGSEA. The CDR3: CSALRGQIINEQFF. The CDR3 coding sequence is TGCAGCGCACTCAGGGGCCAAATTATCAATGAGCAGTTCTTC.

The chain carries TRBV6-6 and TRBJ2-1; no reliable D call. With 6 bases removed from V and 8 bases from J, the gap between germline ends came to 11 bases. The CDR3 is 12 residues long. CDR1 and CDR2 from the germline V gene are MNHNY and SVGAGI (reference sequence). CDR3 DNA sequence: TGTGCCAGCAGCGGATATTTGGATGAGCAGTTCTTC. Amino acid sequence: CASSGYLDEQFF.

This clonotype was counted many times. The V gene is TRBV20-1, the J gene TRBJ2-7, with TRBD2 matching over 10 bases. Trimming took 4 bases from V and 1 from J; bases not matched to a gene: 4. The CDR3 is 14 residues long. Germline V gives CDR1 DFQATT, CDR2 SNEGSKA (reference sequence). CDR3 sequence reads: CSATRTSGSYEQYF. The DNA for the CDR3 is TGCAGTGCTACCCGGACTAGCGGATCCTACGAGCAGTACTTC.

This clonotype was observed a handful of times. The genes are TRBV20-1 and TRBJ2-1; D remains unclear. V lost 6 bases to trimming and J lost 2 bases, with 8 bases between them. The germline CDR1 and CDR2 sequences are DFQATT and SNEGSKA (reference sequence). This CDR3 contains 12 residues. The CDR3 DNA reads as TGCAGTGCGCGTTCCGCCTACAATGAGCAGTTCTTC. This translates into CSARSAYNEQFF.

The genes are TRBV12-3 or TRBV12-4 and TRBJ2-2; D remains ambiguous. There are 17 residues in the CDR3. V lost 5 bases and J 4 bases, leaving 20 bases between the germline ends. CDR3 bases: TGTGCCAGCAGTAAGGGATTAAGCCGATATATCACCGGGGAGCTGTTTTTT. Protein: CASSKGLSRYITGELFF.

The rearrangement uses TRBV9 and TRBJ2-1; D possibly corresponds to TRBD1 (6 bases). There are 15 residues in the CDR3. In germline, CDR1 is SGDLS, CDR2 YYNGEE. V was trimmed by 2 bases and J by 1 base, leaving 10 bases between them. The CDR3 protein is CASSVMTGSYNEQFF. As DNA, the CDR3 is TGTGCCAGCAGCGTGATGACAGGTTCCTACAATGAGCAGTTCTTC.

This rearrangement joins TRBV20-1 to TRBJ1-1; unclear D gene. The CDR3 runs 14 residues. Germline CDR1 reads DFQATT; CDR2 reads SNEGSKA (reference sequence). The V end was cut by 0 bases, the J end by 4 bases, with 12 bases between. The DNA of the CDR3 is TGCAGTGCTAGAGATAGGGTCCTACCCACTGAAGCTTTCTTT. Translating gives CSARDRVLPTEAFF.

This sequence joins TRBV3-1 and TRBJ1-1; tentative D call: TRBD1 (5 bases). The CDR3 contains 15 residues. CDR1 is LGHDT, CDR2 YNNKEL, per germline (reference sequence). V was pared by 1 base and J by 4 bases, with 13 bases between. CDR3 DNA: TGTGCCAGCAGCCAAGTCGTAGGGGAGAGCACTGAAGCTTTCTTT. Amino acids: CASSQVVGESTEAFF.

This clonotype was counted at least ten times. This sequence joins TRBV7-2 and TRBJ2-3; 7 bases match TRBD1. The CDR3 runs to 14 residues. The ends lost 4 bases at V and 2 bases at J; junction bases unmatched: 3. The germline gives CDR1 SGHTA, CDR2 FQGNSA. The CDR3 DNA reads as TGTGCCAGCAGCTCGACAGGGACCACAGATACGCAGTATTTT. It codes for CASSSTGTTDTQYF.

This clonotype was observed a handful of times. The rearrangement links TRBV5-1 to TRBJ2-7; 8 bases are a match to TRBD2. The ends lost 6 bases at V and 5 bases at J; junction bases unmatched: 7. CDR1 is SGHRS, CDR2 YFSETQ, per germline. The CDR3 consists of 13 residues. CDR3 sequence reads: CASKSGSLHEQYF. The CDR3, as DNA: TGCGCCAGCAAAAGCGGGAGTTTACACGAGCAGTACTTC.

The chain is built from TRBV20-1 and TRBJ2-1, with D possibly TRBD2 on 7 matching bases. The length of the CDR3 is 12 residues. The germline V gene encodes CDR1 DFQATT and CDR2 SNEGSKA (reference sequence). V was cut by 3 bases and J by 15 bases, with 18 bases left in between. CDR3 region: CSASFRGGSLFF. The CDR3 nucleotides read TGCAGTGCTAGCTTTAGGGGGGGTAGCTTGTTCTTC.

This clonotype showed up just a few times. The chain links TRBV4-2 to TRBJ1-6; no clear D gene. The germline gives CDR1 LGHNA, CDR2 YNFKEQ. V was shortened by 10 bases and J by 8 bases, with 18 bases between the two germline ends. CDR3 length: 14 amino acids. The CDR3 DNA reads as TGTGCCACCGCGGGAGCTCCGCAGTATTCACCCCTCCACTTT. Translated: CATAGAPQYSPLHF.

This clonotype has at least ten counts. The chain employs TRBV7-2 and TRBJ1-5; D not resolved. CDR1 and CDR2 (germline): SGHTA, FQGNSA. CDR3 length: 15 residues. Trimming removed 1 base from V and 6 bases from J, with 13 bases in between. CDR3 region: CASSLGLHRGQPQHF. The CDR3, as DNA: TGTGCCAGCAGCTTAGGACTGCACAGAGGTCAGCCCCAGCATTTT.

The chain combines TRBV9 with TRBJ2-3, with D possibly matching TRBD2 (5 bases). Per germline, CDR1 SGDLS and CDR2 YYNGEE. CDR3 length equals 17 residues. The germline V and J ends were trimmed by 4 bases and 0 bases, with 18 bases remaining between them. In DNA form, the CDR3 reads TGTGCCAGCAGCATCGGACTGGCAGAGACTAGCACAGATACGCAGTATTTT. Translating it yields CASSIGLAETSTDTQYF.

This clonotype was recorded many times. The chain is built from TRBV29-1 and TRBJ2-4; D unclear. Trimming pared 2 bases from V and 0 bases from J, leaving 8 bases between. Germline CDR1 SQVTM, CDR2 ANQGSEA. This CDR3 is built from 14 residues. DNA of the CDR3: TGCAGCGTTGAACAGCTACTAGCCAAAAACATTCAGTACTTC. It codes for CSVEQLLAKNIQYF. Filled out from reference TRBV29-1 and TRBJ2-4, the complete variable domain reads SAVISQKPSRDICQRGTSLTIQCQVDSQVTMMFWYRQQPGQSLTLIATANQGSEATYESGFVIDKFPISRPNLTFSTLTVSNMSPEDSSIYLCSVEQLLAKNIQYFGAGTRLSVL.

This clonotype was observed many times. The chain has TRBV10-3 and TRBJ2-3; D assignment may be TRBD1 or TRBD2 (5 bases each). Trimming shortened V by 4 bases and J by 2 bases, and 7 bases separated the two germline ends. There are 13 residues in the CDR3. The germline V gene encodes CDR1 ENHRY and CDR2 SYGVKD. Written as DNA, the CDR3 is TGTGCCATCAGTGGGGACCCCACAGATACGCAGTATTTT. It specifies CAISGDPTDTQYF.